A single sample is the source of the 15 T cell receptor beta chains below, sequenced in a study of shared clonotypes between healthy human individuals. Some clones are missing from TCRdb's copy, which holds only in-frame ones; the method was immunoSEQ multiplex PCR. This table has approximately 2.1 million clones, over 90% appearing once. The sample comprised naive CD4+ T cells from PBMCs. Described subset: CD45RA+ positively selected. Receptors were obtained from a man aged 18 to 35 in good health. Some clones in this sample may be carry-over from other donors' samples.

With regard to this clone: Other DNA sequences in the sample encode the same CDR3. CDR3 nucleotide sequence: TGTGCCAGCAGTTTAAGCAGGGGGCGAGGCTACACCTTC. It translates to CASSLSRGRGYTF. V is TRBV27 and J is TRBJ1-2; 8 bases fit TRBD1. The trim removed 2 bases at V and 8 bases at J, leaving 4 bases unmatched. The length of the CDR3 is 13 residues. Germline assignment: CDR1 MNHEY and CDR2 SMNVEV (reference sequence).

The genes are TRBV5-4 and TRBJ2-3, with 8 bases matching TRBD2. J lost 1 base, V lost 4 bases, and 8 bases had no gene match. There are 16 residues in the CDR3. Germline CDR1 is SGHNT and CDR2 is YYREEE (reference sequence). The CDR3 spells CASSPAGLARTDTQYF. CDR3 in DNA: TGTGCCAGCAGCCCGGCAGGACTAGCTCGCACAGATACGCAGTATTTT.

The chain has TRBV5-5 and TRBJ2-7, with a weak D call TRBD1 (5 bases). The CDR3 totals 14 residues. V was cut by 0 bases and J by 6 bases, with 13 bases left in between. Germline CDR1 SGHKS, CDR2 YYEKEE (reference sequence). The CDR3 protein is CASSLGSGWAEQYF. The CDR3 region has the DNA TGTGCCAGCAGCTTGGGTTCAGGGTGGGCCGAGCAGTACTTC.

The rearrangement joins TRBV27 to TRBJ2-1; 7 nucleotides align to TRBD1. V lost 4 bases, J lost 8 bases, and 8 bases stayed unmatched. CDR3 length equals 14 residues. Germline CDR1 reads MNHEY; CDR2 reads SMNVEV (reference sequence). CDR3 amino acids: CASSYQRQGYEQFF. The CDR3 coding sequence is TGTGCCAGCAGTTACCAACGACAGGGCTATGAGCAGTTCTTC.

This chain links TRBV28 with TRBJ1-3; 7 positions agree with TRBD1. Per germline, CDR1 MDHEN and CDR2 SYDVKM. With V trimmed by 4 bases and J by 5 bases, 2 bases remained unmatched. The CDR3 runs to 13 residues. CDR3 nucleotides: TGTGCCAGCAGTTCGACAGGGAGAAACACCATATATTTT. The encoded protein is CASSSTGRNTIYF.

This CDR3 reads CASSLAGAGVYNEQFF. The CDR3 DNA follows: TGCGCCAGCAGCTTGGCCGGGGCGGGAGTCTACAATGAGCAGTTCTTC. V and J are TRBV5-1 and TRBJ2-1; TRBD2 aligns across 7 bases. CDR3 length: 16 amino acids. Germline CDR1 is SGHRS and CDR2 is YFSETQ. The junction had 6 bases not matched to a gene; V was cut back by 0 bases and J by 3 bases.

This rearrangement joins TRBV7-2 to TRBJ1-2; D not certain. This CDR3 spans 13 amino acids. The V gene's germline CDR1 is SGHTA and CDR2 FQGNSA. The V gene lost 5 bases and the J gene lost 2 bases, with 9 bases spanning the gap. Written as DNA, the CDR3 is TGTGCCAGCAGCGCAGGCGCGAACTATGGCTACACCTTC. Its translation is CASSAGANYGYTF.

As concerns this clone: This same CDR3 is encoded by further DNA sequences in the sample. This rearrangement joins TRBV2 to TRBJ2-5; D remains ambiguous. The CDR3 has 11 amino acids. Per germline, CDR1 SNHLY and CDR2 FYNNEI. V was cut by 11 bases and J by 0 bases, with 7 bases left in between. CDR3 residues: CASRYQETQYF. The CDR3 DNA follows: TGTGCCTCCAGGTACCAAGAGACCCAGTACTTC.

J is TRBJ1-1 and V is TRBV7-2; D not resolved. V was trimmed by 5 bases and J by 5 bases, leaving 12 bases between them. The V gene's germline CDR1 is SGHTA and CDR2 FQGNSA. CDR3 size: 13 residues. This chain's CDR3 is CASSPPSGTEAFF. The CDR3 region has the DNA TGTGCCAGCAGCCCGCCCAGTGGGACTGAAGCTTTCTTT.

This sequence joins TRBV30 and TRBJ2-3, with a weak D call TRBD1 (5 bases). V lost 2 bases to trimming and J lost 3 bases, with 9 bases between them. The V gene's germline CDR1 is GTSNPN and CDR2 SVGIG (reference sequence). The length of the CDR3 is 13 residues. As DNA, the CDR3 is TGTGCCTGGAGTTTTCAGGGAACAGATACGCAGTATTTT. It translates to CAWSFQGTDTQYF. Using reference TRBV30 and TRBJ2-3 for the parts outside the CDR3, the full variable domain is SQTIHQWPATLVQPVGSPLSLECTVEGTSNPNLYWYRQAAGRGLQLLFYSVGIGQISSEVPQNLSASRPQDRQFILSSKKLLLSDSGFYLCAWSFQGTDTQYFGPGTRLTVL.

This clone was observed a handful of times. The chain combines TRBV7-3 with TRBJ2-2; D might be TRBD2 (5 bases). V was cut by 5 bases and J by 6 bases, with 13 bases left in between. From germline, CDR1 is SGHTA and CDR2 FQGTGA. The CDR3 is 14 amino acids. CDR3 protein: CASSQDSIPGELFF. In nucleotides, the CDR3 is TGTGCCAGCAGCCAGGACTCTATCCCCGGGGAGCTGTTTTTT.

This clone was found once. The same CDR3 can be traced to other DNA sequences in this sample. The chain has TRBV7-2 and TRBJ2-3, with 9 bases that match TRBD2. The ends lost 0 bases at V and 1 base at J; junction bases unmatched: 2. The length of the CDR3 is 16 residues. Germline V CDR1 and CDR2: SGHTA, FQGNSA. In DNA form, the CDR3 reads TGTGCCAGCAGCTTAGCAGCGGGAGGACGCACAGATACGCAGTATTTT. This codes for CASSLAAGGRTDTQYF.

V is TRBV15 and J is TRBJ1-4; D gene uncertain. The CDR3 totals 16 residues. Between the trimmed V and J ends, which lost 0 bases and 4 bases, there was a span of 12 bases. Germline CDR1 reads LNHNV; CDR2 reads YYDKDF (reference sequence). For the CDR3, the DNA is TGTGCCACCAGCAGAGAAAGGTTGTGGGTTAATGAAAAACTGTTTTTT. This sequence encodes CATSRERLWVNEKLFF.

This chain uses TRBV15 with TRBJ2-7; 10 nucleotides match TRBD1. Germline V gene data show CDR1 as LNHNV and CDR2 as YYDKDF (reference sequence). The junction had 8 bases not matched to a gene; V was cut back by 5 bases and J by 7 bases. This CDR3 has 14 amino acids. CDR3 amino acids: CATSVRDRGREQYF. The CDR3 DNA sequence: TGTGCCACCAGCGTACGGGACAGGGGCCGGGAGCAGTACTTC.

About this clone: Other DNA sequences in the same sample also yield this CDR3. The genes are TRBV28 and TRBJ2-7, with D unclear. From germline, CDR1 is MDHEN and CDR2 SYDVKM. Trimming took off 1 base at V and 3 bases at J, with 4 bases between the two ends. This CDR3 contains 12 residues. CDR3 sequence reads: CASSLSLYEQYF. The CDR3 bases are TGTGCCAGCAGTTTATCCCTCTACGAGCAGTACTTC.